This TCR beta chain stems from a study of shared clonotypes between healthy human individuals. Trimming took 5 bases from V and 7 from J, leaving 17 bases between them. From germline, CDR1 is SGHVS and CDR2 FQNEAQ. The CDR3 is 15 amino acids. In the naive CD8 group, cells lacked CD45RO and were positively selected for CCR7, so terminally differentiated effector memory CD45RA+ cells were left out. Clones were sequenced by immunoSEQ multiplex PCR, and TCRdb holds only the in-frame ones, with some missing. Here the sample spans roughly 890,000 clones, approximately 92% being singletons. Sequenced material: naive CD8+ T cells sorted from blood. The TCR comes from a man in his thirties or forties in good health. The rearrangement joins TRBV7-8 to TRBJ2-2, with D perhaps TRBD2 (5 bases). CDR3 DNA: TGTGCCAGCAGCAACCTTAATTGGAGGAGCGGGGAGCTGTTTTTT. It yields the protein CASSNLNWRSGELFF.